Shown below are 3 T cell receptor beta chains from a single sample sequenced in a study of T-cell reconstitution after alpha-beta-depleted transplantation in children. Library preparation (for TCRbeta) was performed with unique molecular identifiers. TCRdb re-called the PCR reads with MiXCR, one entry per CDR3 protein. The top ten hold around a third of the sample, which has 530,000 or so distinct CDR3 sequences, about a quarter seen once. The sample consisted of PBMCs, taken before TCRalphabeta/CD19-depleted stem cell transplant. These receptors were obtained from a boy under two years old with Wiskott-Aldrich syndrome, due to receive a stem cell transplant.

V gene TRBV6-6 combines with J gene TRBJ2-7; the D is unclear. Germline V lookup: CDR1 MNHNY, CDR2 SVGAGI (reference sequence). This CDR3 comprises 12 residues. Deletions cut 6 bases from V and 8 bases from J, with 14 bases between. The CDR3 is CASRDPRSQQYF. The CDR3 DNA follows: TGTGCCAGCAGGGACCCAAGGAGTCAGCAGTACTTC.

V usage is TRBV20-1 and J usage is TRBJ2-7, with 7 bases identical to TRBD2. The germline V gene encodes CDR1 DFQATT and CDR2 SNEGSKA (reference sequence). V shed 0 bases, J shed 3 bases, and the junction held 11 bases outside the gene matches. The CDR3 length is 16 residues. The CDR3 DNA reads TGCAGTGCTAGAGATGAGGGTAGCGGGCGATTCTACGAGCAGTACTTC. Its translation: CSARDEGSGRFYEQYF.

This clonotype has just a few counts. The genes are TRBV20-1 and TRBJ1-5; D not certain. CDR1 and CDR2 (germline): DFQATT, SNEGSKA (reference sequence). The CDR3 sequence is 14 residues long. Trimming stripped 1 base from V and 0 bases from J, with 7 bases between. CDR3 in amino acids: CSARGAVSNQPQHF. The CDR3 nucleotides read TGCAGTGCTAGAGGGGCAGTTAGCAATCAGCCCCAGCATTTT.